A single T cell receptor (beta chain) is shown here with its context. These data originate in a study of T cells after yellow fever vaccination. In TCRdb, the 5' RACE reads were re-called with MiXCR into one record per CDR3 protein. Among around 72,000 distinct CDR3 sequences listed, about 7.7% were seen once. Deletions cut 11 bases from V and 2 bases from J, with 12 bases between. The CDR3 is made up of 12 amino acids. The source is a man between 18 and 29 years old who received the YFV17D yellow fever vaccine. This chain connects TRBV12-3 or TRBV12-4 to TRBJ1-2; D perhaps matches TRBD1 (5 bases). The sample was CD8+ T cells sorted from PBMCs, taken around 10 days after the first yellow fever vaccination. CDR3 sequence reads: CARTGTNYGYTF. The CDR3, as DNA: TGTGCCCGTACAGGTACAAACTATGGCTACACCTTC.